This T cell receptor beta chain was documented in a study of CD8 T cells in Susac syndrome. CDR3 length: 15 residues. Germline V gene lookup returns CDR1 SGHTA and CDR2 FQGNSA. Trimming shortened V by 4 bases and J by 4 bases, and 13 bases separated the two germline ends. Reverse transcription of roughly 0.5 to 1 ug RNA was performed with random hexamers. MiXCR, applied by TCRdb to the immunoSEQ multiplex PCR reads, yields one record per CDR3 protein. In the table there are 350,000 to 550,000 distinct CDR3 sequences, around 83% of which are singletons. What was sequenced was CD8+ T cells from PBMCs. The receptor was derived from a human donor with multiple sclerosis. The chain uses TRBV7-2 and TRBJ2-2; D is undetermined. CDR3 coding DNA: TGTGCCAGCAGCTCCTCAGACAAATTCACCGGGGAGCTGTTTTTT. It yields the protein CASSSSDKFTGELFF.